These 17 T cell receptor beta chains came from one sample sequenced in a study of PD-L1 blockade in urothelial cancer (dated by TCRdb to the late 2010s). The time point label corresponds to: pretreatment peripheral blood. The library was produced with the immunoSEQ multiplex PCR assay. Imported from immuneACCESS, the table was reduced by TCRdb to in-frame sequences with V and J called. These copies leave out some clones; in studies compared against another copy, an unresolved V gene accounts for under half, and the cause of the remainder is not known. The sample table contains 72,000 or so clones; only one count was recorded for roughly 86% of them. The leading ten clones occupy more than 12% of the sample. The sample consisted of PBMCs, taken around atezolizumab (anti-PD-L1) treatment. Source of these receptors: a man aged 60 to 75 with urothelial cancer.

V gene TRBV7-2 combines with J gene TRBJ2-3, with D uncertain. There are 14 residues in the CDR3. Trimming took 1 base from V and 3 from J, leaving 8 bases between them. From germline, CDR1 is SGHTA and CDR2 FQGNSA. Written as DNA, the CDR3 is TGTGCCAGCAGCTTAGACTACGGGACAGATACGCAGTATTTT. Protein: CASSLDYGTDTQYF.

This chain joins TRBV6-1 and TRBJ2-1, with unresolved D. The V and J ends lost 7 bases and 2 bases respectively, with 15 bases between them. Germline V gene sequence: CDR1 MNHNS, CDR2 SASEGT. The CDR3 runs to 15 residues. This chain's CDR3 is CASTKTQETYNEQFF. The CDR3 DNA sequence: TGTGCCAGCACCAAAACGCAGGAAACCTACAATGAGCAGTTCTTC.

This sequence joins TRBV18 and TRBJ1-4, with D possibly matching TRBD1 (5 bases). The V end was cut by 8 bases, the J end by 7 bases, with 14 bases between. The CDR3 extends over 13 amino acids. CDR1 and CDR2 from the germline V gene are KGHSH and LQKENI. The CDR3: CASRREEAEKLFF. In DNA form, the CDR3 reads TGTGCCAGCCGCAGGGAGGAAGCTGAAAAACTGTTTTTT.

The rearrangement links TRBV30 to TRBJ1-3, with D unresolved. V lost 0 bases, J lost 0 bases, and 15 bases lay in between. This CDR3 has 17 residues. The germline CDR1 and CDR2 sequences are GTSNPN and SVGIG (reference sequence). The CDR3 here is CAWSVRGRRSSGNTIYF. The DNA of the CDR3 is TGTGCCTGGAGTGTACGAGGCCGCCGGAGCTCTGGAAACACCATATATTTT.

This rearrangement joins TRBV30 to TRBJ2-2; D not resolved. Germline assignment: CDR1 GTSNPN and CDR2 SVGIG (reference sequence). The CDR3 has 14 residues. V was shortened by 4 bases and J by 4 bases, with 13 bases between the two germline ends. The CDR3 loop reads CAWTRGQITGELFF. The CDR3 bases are TGTGCCTGGACCCGTGGGCAGATCACCGGGGAGCTGTTTTTT. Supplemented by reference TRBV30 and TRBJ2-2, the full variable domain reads SQTIHQWPATLVQPVGSPLSLECTVEGTSNPNLYWYRQAAGRGLQLLFYSVGIGQISSEVPQNLSASRPQDRQFILSSKKLLLSDSGFYLCAWTRGQITGELFFGEGSRLTVL.

CDR3 protein: CASSREDTGGTGQYF. The DNA of the CDR3 is TGTGCCAGCAGCCGGGAGGATACAGGGGGAACGGGGCAGTACTTC. The gene calls are TRBV4-2 and TRBJ2-7; 8 bases line up with TRBD1. The J segment lost 9 bases and the V segment lost 4 bases, leaving 14 bases of the junction unmatched. Germline V lookup: CDR1 LGHNA, CDR2 YNFKEQ. The CDR3 extends over 15 amino acids.

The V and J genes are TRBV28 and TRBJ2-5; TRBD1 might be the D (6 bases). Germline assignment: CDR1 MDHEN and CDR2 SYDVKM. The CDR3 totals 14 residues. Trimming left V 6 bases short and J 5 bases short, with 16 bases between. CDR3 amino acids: CASRSLRGSETQYF. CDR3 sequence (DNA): TGTGCCAGCAGGTCCTTAAGGGGGTCGGAGACCCAGTACTTC.

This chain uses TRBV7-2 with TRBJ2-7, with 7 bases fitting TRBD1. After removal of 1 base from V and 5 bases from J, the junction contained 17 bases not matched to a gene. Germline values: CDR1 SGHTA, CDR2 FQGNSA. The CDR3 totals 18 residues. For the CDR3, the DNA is TGTGCCAGCAGCTTAGTCTGGGACAGCACTACGCCCAGTGACGAGCAGTACTTC. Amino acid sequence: CASSLVWDSTTPSDEQYF.

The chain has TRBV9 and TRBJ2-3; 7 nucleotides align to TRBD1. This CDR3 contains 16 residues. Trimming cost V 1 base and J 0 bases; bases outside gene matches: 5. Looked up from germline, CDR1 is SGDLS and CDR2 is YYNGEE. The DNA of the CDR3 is TGTGCCAGCAGCGTATTGGACAGGCTCAGCACAGATACGCAGTATTTT. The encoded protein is CASSVLDRLSTDTQYF.

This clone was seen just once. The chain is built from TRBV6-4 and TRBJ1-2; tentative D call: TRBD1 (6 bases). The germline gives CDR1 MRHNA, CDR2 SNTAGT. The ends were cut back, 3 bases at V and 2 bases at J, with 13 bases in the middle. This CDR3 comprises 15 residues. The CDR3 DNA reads TGTGCCAGCAGTGAGATCGGGCAGGGGAACTATGGCTACACCTTC. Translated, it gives CASSEIGQGNYGYTF.

The CDR3 DNA reads as TGTGCCACCAGCAGATGGGGGGGCTACGAGGCTTTCTTT. Residues: CATSRWGGYEAFF. The chain employs TRBV15 and TRBJ1-1, with D perhaps matching TRBD1 (6 bases). The CDR3 is 13 residues long. V was clipped by 2 bases and J by 11 bases, with 15 bases between them. Germline loops: CDR1 LNHNV, CDR2 YYDKDF (reference sequence).

CDR3 nucleotide sequence: TGTGCCAGCAGCGTAGGTGCTAATCCTACCTACGAGCAGTACTTC. It encodes CASSVGANPTYEQYF. This chain connects TRBV9 to TRBJ2-7; D gene uncertain. This CDR3 comprises 15 residues. The germline V gene has CDR1 SGDLS and CDR2 YYNGEE. V was cut by 0 bases and J by 2 bases, with 12 bases left in between.

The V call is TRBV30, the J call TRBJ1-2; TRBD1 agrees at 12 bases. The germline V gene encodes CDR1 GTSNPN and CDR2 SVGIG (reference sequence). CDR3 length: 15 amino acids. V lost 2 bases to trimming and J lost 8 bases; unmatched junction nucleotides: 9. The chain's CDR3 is CAWSWPGQGARGYTF. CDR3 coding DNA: TGTGCCTGGAGTTGGCCGGGACAGGGGGCGCGGGGCTACACCTTC.

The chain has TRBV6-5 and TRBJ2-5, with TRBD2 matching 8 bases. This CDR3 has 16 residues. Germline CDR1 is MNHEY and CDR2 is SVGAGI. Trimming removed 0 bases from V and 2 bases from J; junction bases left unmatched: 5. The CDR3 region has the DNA TGTGCCAGCAGTTACTCGACGGGGGGGGGTCAAGAGACCCAGTACTTC. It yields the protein CASSYSTGGGQETQYF.

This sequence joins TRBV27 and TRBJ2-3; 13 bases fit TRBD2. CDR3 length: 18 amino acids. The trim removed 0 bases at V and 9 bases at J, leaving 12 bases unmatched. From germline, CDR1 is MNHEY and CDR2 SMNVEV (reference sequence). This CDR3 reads CASSLSAPYGTSGETQYF. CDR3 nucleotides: TGTGCCAGCAGTTTATCGGCCCCCTATGGGACTAGCGGGGAGACGCAGTATTTT.

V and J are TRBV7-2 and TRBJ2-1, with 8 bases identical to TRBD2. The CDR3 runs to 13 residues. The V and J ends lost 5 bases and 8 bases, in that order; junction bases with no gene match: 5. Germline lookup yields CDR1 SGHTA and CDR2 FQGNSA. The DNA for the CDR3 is TGTGCCAGCAGCAACGGACTAGCCGATGAGCAGTTCTTC. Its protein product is CASSNGLADEQFF.

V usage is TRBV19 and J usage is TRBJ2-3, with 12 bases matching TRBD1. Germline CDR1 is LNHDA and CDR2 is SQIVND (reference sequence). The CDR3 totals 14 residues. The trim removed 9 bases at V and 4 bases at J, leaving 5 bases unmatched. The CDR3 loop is CASRDRGRSDTQYF. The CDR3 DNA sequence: TGTGCCAGCCGGGACAGGGGGCGGTCAGATACGCAGTATTTT.